Shown below are 20 T cell receptor beta chains from a single sample sequenced in a study of CD8 T cells in Susac syndrome. RNA in amounts of roughly 0.45 to 1 ug was reverse transcribed with random hexamers. TCRdb called the immunoSEQ multiplex PCR reads again in MiXCR, with one record for every CDR3 protein. The sample lists roughly 130,000 distinct CDR3 sequences, about 95% occurring once. Sequenced input: CD4+ T cells from PBMCs. The receptors shown here come from a human donor in good health.

The J gene is TRBJ1-4, the V gene TRBV4-1; 7 nucleotides line up with TRBD1. This CDR3 has 16 residues. V lost 0 bases to trimming and J lost 6 bases; unmatched junction nucleotides: 7. Germline V lookup: CDR1 MGHRA, CDR2 YSYEKL. In DNA form, the CDR3 reads TGCGCCAGCAGCCAAGATCCTCTGACAGGGTATGAAAAACTGTTTTTT. Its translation: CASSQDPLTGYEKLFF.

The chain uses TRBV19 and TRBJ1-3; 7 nucleotides line up with TRBD1. J was trimmed by 4 bases and V by 9 bases; bases with no gene match: 6. Looked up from germline, CDR1 is LNHDA and CDR2 is SQIVND (reference sequence). This CDR3 has 13 amino acids. The CDR3 coding sequence is TGTGCCAGAGGGGACAGCTCGGGAAACACCATATATTTT. Protein: CARGDSSGNTIYF.

The V call is TRBV9, the J call TRBJ2-2; 9 positions agree with TRBD2. There are 17 residues in the CDR3. V trimming: 0 bases; J trimming: 6 bases; junction bases outside the gene matches: 9. Per the germline V gene, CDR1 is SGDLS and CDR2 is YYNGEE. Here the CDR3 DNA reads TGTGCCAGCAGCGTAGAGTCTAGCGGGACCTACGCCGGGGAGCTGTTTTTT. Protein: CASSVESSGTYAGELFF.

This chain links TRBV5-1 with TRBJ2-6; no clear D. The germline V gene encodes CDR1 SGHRS and CDR2 YFSETQ. The V gene lost 0 bases and the J gene lost 4 bases, with 8 bases spanning the gap. The CDR3 is 15 amino acids. This CDR3 is CASSLASAGANVLTF. The CDR3 coding sequence is TGCGCCAGCAGCTTGGCGTCGGCCGGGGCCAACGTCCTGACTTTC.

J is TRBJ2-5 and V is TRBV5-1, with a tentative D call TRBD2 (6 bases). Germline assignment: CDR1 SGHRS and CDR2 YFSETQ. CDR3 length: 14 amino acids. V lost 1 base to trimming and J lost 1 base, with 8 bases between them. In DNA, the CDR3 is TGCGCCAGCAGCTTGAGGGGACTCCAAGAGACCCAGTACTTC. It codes for CASSLRGLQETQYF.

This rearrangement joins TRBV20-1 to TRBJ2-7; 7 bases agree with TRBD1. With V trimmed by 6 bases and J by 0 bases, 5 bases remained unmatched. The CDR3 totals 13 residues. Germline V gene lookup returns CDR1 DFQATT and CDR2 SNEGSKA (reference sequence). In nucleotides, the CDR3 is TGCAGTGCCCTGGGACAGTTCTCCTACGAGCAGTACTTC. This translates into CSALGQFSYEQYF.

The rearrangement uses TRBV5-1 and TRBJ2-3; 10 positions agree with TRBD1. CDR1 and CDR2 (germline): SGHRS, YFSETQ. The CDR3 is made up of 15 amino acids. J lost 1 base, V lost 3 bases, and 2 bases had no gene match. This chain's CDR3 is CASSWGQGRTDTQYF. The CDR3 bases are TGCGCCAGCAGCTGGGGACAGGGGCGCACAGATACGCAGTATTTT. Supplemented by reference TRBV5-1 and TRBJ2-3, the full variable domain reads KAGVTQTPRYLIKTRGQQVTLSCSPISGHRSVSWYQQTPGQGLQFLFEYFSETQRNKGNFPGRFSGRQFSNSRSEMNVSTLELGDSALYLCASSWGQGRTDTQYFGPGTRLTVL.

The gene calls are TRBV7-9 and TRBJ1-4, with unresolved D. Per germline, CDR1 SEHNR and CDR2 FQNEAQ (reference sequence). The V gene lost 2 bases and the J gene lost 7 bases, with 5 bases spanning the gap. The CDR3 contains 12 residues. The CDR3 sequence is CASSLLGEKLFF. In DNA form, the CDR3 reads TGTGCCAGCAGCTTACTCGGTGAAAAACTGTTTTTT. Full variable domain (rest looked up from reference TRBV7-9 and TRBJ1-4): DTGVSQNPRHKITKRGQNVTFRCDPISEHNRLYWYRQTLGQGPEFLTYFQNEAQLEKSRLLSDRFSAERPKGSFSTLEIQRTEQGDSAMYLCASSLLGEKLFFGSGTQLSVL.

This chain connects TRBV2 to TRBJ2-1, with 12 bases that match TRBD2. The CDR3 covers 15 residues. The germline CDR1 and CDR2 sequences are SNHLY and FYNNEI. The V gene end was trimmed by 2 bases and the J gene end by 7 bases; junction bases not matched to a gene: 3. CDR3: CASSERLAGGNEQFF. DNA for the CDR3: TGTGCCAGCAGTGAAAGGCTAGCGGGGGGGAATGAGCAGTTCTTC. The whole variable domain, filled in from reference TRBV2 and TRBJ2-1, reads EPEVTQTPSHQVTQMGQEVILRCVPISNHLYFYWYRQILGQKVEFLVSFYNNEISEKSEIFDDQFSVERPDGSNFTLKIRSTKLEDSAMYFCASSERLAGGNEQFFGPGTRLTVL.

This chain joins TRBV29-1 and TRBJ2-5; D gene uncertain. Deletions cut 7 bases from V and 2 bases from J, with 5 bases between. This CDR3 spans 10 amino acids. Germline CDR1 and CDR2: SQVTM and ANQGSEA. CDR3: CSAEQETQYF. The CDR3 nucleotides read TGCAGCGCGGAACAAGAGACCCAGTACTTC.

This rearrangement joins TRBV2 to TRBJ2-6, with 8 bases fitting TRBD2. This CDR3 contains 17 residues. The V and J ends lost 2 bases and 2 bases, in that order; junction bases with no gene match: 5. Germline CDR1 SNHLY, CDR2 FYNNEI. CDR3 region: CASSEKAGVAGANVLTF. The CDR3 bases are TGTGCCAGCAGTGAAAAAGCGGGAGTAGCTGGGGCCAACGTCCTGACTTTC.

The CDR3, as DNA: TGCGCCAGCAGCCAAGTGAACCTAGCGGGGTACACCGGGGAGCTGTTTTTT. Its protein product is CASSQVNLAGYTGELFF. The rearrangement links TRBV4-1 to TRBJ2-2, with 9 bases that match TRBD2. V trimming: 1 base; J trimming: 3 bases; junction bases outside the gene matches: 6. CDR3 length equals 17 residues. CDR1 is MGHRA, CDR2 YSYEKL, per germline.

The genes are TRBV5-1 and TRBJ2-1; D possibly corresponds to TRBD2 (5 bases). The CDR3 is 15 residues long. CDR1 SGHRS and CDR2 YFSETQ come from the germline V gene. Trimming stripped 4 bases from V and 0 bases from J, with 11 bases between. The CDR3 nucleotides are TGCGCCAGCAGCCCCCGAGGGAGCTCCTACAATGAGCAGTTCTTC. It yields the protein CASSPRGSSYNEQFF.

This sequence joins TRBV7-9 and TRBJ2-4, with 9 bases aligning to TRBD1. Trimming took 5 bases from V and 0 from J; bases not matched to a gene: 5. The CDR3 runs to 16 residues. Germline V CDR1 and CDR2: SEHNR, FQNEAQ (reference sequence). The CDR3 here is CASSPHRGLAKNIQYF. The CDR3 DNA reads TGTGCCAGCAGCCCCCACAGGGGGCTAGCCAAAAACATTCAGTACTTC.

The chain links TRBV25-1 to TRBJ2-1; D possibly uses TRBD1 or TRBD2 (5 bases each). Looked up from germline, CDR1 is MGHDK and CDR2 is SYGVNS. This CDR3 comprises 16 residues. V gave up 4 bases and J gave up 0 bases, with 13 bases separating them. The CDR3 sequence is CASSVLGTSSYNEQFF. The CDR3 bases are TGTGCCAGCAGTGTTCTAGGGACGAGCTCCTACAATGAGCAGTTCTTC.

The chain links TRBV5-5 to TRBJ1-3, with D possibly matching TRBD1 (5 bases). V lost 3 bases and J lost 1, with 11 bases in between. The CDR3 consists of 15 residues. Germline lookup yields CDR1 SGHKS and CDR2 YYEKEE (reference sequence). CDR3: CASSSGRASGNTIYF. Here the CDR3 DNA reads TGTGCCAGCAGCTCGGGACGAGCTTCTGGAAACACCATATATTTT.

V and J are TRBV19 and TRBJ2-7; TRBD1 matches 7 bases. Germline V lookup: CDR1 LNHDA, CDR2 SQIVND (reference sequence). V shed 2 bases, J shed 6 bases, and the junction held 7 bases outside the gene matches. The CDR3 loop spans 14 amino acids. The CDR3: CASSITGVSSEQYF. The DNA of the CDR3 is TGTGCCAGTAGTATAACAGGGGTCTCGAGCGAGCAGTACTTC.

The V gene is TRBV10-3, the J gene TRBJ2-7, with D unresolved. Germline V CDR1 and CDR2: ENHRY, SYGVKD. Trimming stripped 10 bases from V and 0 bases from J, with 16 bases between. The CDR3 extends over 14 amino acids. CDR3: CATDGRPSSYEQYF. CDR3 in DNA: TGTGCCACCGACGGGCGTCCCAGCTCCTACGAGCAGTACTTC.

This clonotype was observed a single time. The chain recombines TRBV28 with TRBJ2-1, with 8 bases fitting TRBD1. Germline-derived CDR1 and CDR2 are MDHEN and SYDVKM. J lost 8 bases, V lost 2 bases, and 2 bases had no gene match. The length of the CDR3 is 13 residues. Here the CDR3 DNA reads TGTGCCAGCAGTTTACAGGGGGCAGATGAGCAGTTCTTC. This codes for CASSLQGADEQFF.

The rearrangement uses TRBV24-1 and TRBJ2-2, with D maybe TRBD2 (6 bases). Trimming took 4 bases from V and 1 from J, leaving 15 bases between them. This CDR3 has 17 residues. Germline lookup yields CDR1 KGHDR and CDR2 SFDVKD. This CDR3 reads CATSDPGVGGNTGELFF. DNA of the CDR3: TGTGCCACCAGTGACCCCGGCGTCGGGGGGAACACCGGGGAGCTGTTTTTT.